These T cell receptor beta chains were read from a single sample in a study of T cell responses to AZD1222 COVID-19 vaccine. Profiling relied on immunoSEQ multiplex PCR, and the TCRdb table lists in-frame clones only, not all of them. This table has roughly 180,000 clones, about nine tenths appearing once. Source: peripheral blood, taken 28 days after the second AZD1222 dose. The receptors originated from an adult who received the AZD1222 COVID-19 vaccine. CDR3s include the opening cysteine and the closing phenylalanine or tryptophan. The order of the fields is J gene, clone size, V gene, D gene, CDR3 protein, CDR3 DNA. A D gene is named only where the DNA matches it firmly. Rows may omit the clone size; those that give it use once, few, many or a size class.

>TRBJ2-5|NA|TRBV9|NA
CASSVRVNSRKETQYF
TGTGCCAGCAGCGTAAGGGTTAACAGTCGGAAAGAGACCCAGTACTTC
>TRBJ2-3|NA|TRBV2|TRBD2
CASRLLAGLDTQYF
TGTGCCAGCAGGTTACTAGCGGGGTTGGATACGCAGTATTTT
>TRBJ1-6|NA|TRBV7-3|NA
CASSLGQTNSPLHF
TGTGCCAGCAGCTTAGGCCAGACCAATTCACCCCTCCACTTT
>TRBJ1-1|NA|TRBV12-3/TRBV12-4|NA
CASSRTGGTEAFF
TGTGCCAGCAGTCGGACCGGGGGCACTGAAGCTTTCTTT
>TRBJ2-7|NA|TRBV14|NA
CASSQVGTYEQYF
TGTGCCAGCAGCCAAGTTGGGACCTACGAGCAGTACTTC
>TRBJ2-7|NA|TRBV30|NA
CAWSDENSYEQYF
TGTGCCTGGAGTGATGAGAACTCCTACGAGCAGTACTTC
>TRBJ2-1|once|TRBV6-5|NA
CASKMSASSYNEQFF
TGTGCCAGCAAGATGTCCGCGAGCTCCTACAATGAGCAGTTCTTC
>TRBJ2-5|few|TRBV4-2|TRBD1
CASSQVGGQGETQYF
TGTGCCAGCAGCCAAGTCGGTGGACAGGGGGAGACCCAGTACTTC
>TRBJ2-7|NA|TRBV2|NA
CASSDRRYEQYF
TGTGCCAGCAGTGACCGACGTTACGAGCAGTACTTC
>TRBJ1-5|NA|TRBV27|NA
CASSIRRGWDQPQHF
TGTGCCAGCAGTATCCGACGGGGTTGGGATCAGCCCCAGCATTTT
>TRBJ1-4|NA|TRBV10-3|NA
CAISESTREKLFF
TGTGCCATCAGTGAGTCGACTCGGGAAAAACTGTTTTTT
>TRBJ2-1|once|TRBV7-8|NA
CASSPTRGEQFF
TGTGCCAGCAGCCCCACCCGGGGTGAGCAGTTCTTC